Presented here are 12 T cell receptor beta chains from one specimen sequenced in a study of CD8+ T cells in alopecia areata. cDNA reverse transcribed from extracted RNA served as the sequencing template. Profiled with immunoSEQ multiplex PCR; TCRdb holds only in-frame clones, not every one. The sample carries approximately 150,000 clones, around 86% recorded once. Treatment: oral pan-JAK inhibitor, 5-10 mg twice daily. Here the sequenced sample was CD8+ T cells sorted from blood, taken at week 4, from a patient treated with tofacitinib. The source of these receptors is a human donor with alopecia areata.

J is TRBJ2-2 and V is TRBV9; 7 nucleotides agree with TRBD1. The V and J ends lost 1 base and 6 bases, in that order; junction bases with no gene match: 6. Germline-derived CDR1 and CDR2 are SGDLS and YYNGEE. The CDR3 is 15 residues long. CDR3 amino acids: CASSVRSGGAGELFF. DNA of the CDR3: TGTGCCAGCAGCGTACGCTCAGGGGGAGCCGGGGAGCTGTTTTTT.

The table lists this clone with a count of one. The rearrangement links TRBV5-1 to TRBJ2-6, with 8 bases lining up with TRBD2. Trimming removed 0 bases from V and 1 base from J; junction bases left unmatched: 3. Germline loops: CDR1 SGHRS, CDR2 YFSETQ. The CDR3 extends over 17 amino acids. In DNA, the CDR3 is TGCGCCAGCAGCTTGGGGTTAGCGGGGTCTGGGGCCAACGTCCTGACTTTC. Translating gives CASSLGLAGSGANVLTF.

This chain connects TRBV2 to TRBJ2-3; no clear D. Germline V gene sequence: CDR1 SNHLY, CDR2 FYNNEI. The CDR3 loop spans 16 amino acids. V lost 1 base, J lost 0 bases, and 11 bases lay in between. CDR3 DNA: TGTGCCAGCAGTGAAGTAGGGTTTTCTAGCACAGATACGCAGTATTTT. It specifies CASSEVGFSSTDTQYF.

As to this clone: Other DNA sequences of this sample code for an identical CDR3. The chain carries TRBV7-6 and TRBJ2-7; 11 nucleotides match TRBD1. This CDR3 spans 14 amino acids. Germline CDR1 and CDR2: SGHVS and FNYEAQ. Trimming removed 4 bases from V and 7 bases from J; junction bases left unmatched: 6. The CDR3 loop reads CASSSGTGGDEQYF. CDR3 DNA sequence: TGTGCCAGCAGCTCCGGGACAGGGGGTGATGAGCAGTACTTC.

CDR3 amino acids: CASSFGTGHYEQYF. The CDR3 DNA is TGTGCCAGCAGCTTCGGGACAGGCCACTACGAGCAGTACTTC. The rearrangement joins TRBV5-6 to TRBJ2-7; the match to TRBD1 covers 8 bases. This CDR3 spans 14 amino acids. The germline V gene encodes CDR1 SGHDT and CDR2 YYEEEE. Unmatched junction bases numbered 4, after V lost 2 bases and J lost 3 bases.

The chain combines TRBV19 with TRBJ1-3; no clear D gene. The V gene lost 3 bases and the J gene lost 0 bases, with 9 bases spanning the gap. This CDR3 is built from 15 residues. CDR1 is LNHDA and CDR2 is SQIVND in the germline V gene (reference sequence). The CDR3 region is CASSMSTNSGNTIYF. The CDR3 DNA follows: TGTGCCAGTAGTATGTCAACAAACTCTGGAAACACCATATATTTT. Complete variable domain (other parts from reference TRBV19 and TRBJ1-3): DGGITQSPKYLFRKEGQNVTLSCEQNLNHDAMYWYRQDPGQGLRLIYYSQIVNDFQKGDIAEGYSVSREKKESFPLTVTSAQKNPTAFYLCASSMSTNSGNTIYFGEGSWLTVV.

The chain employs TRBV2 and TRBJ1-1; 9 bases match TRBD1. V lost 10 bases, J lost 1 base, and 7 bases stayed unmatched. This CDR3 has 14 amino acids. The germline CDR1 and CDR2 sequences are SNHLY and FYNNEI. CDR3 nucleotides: TGTGCCACCAAACAGGGGGCCGGGAACACTGAAGCTTTCTTT. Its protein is CATKQGAGNTEAFF.

CDR3 amino acids: CASSIGDWNEQFF. CDR3 coding DNA: TGTGCCAGCAGTATCGGGGATTGGAATGAGCAGTTCTTC. The genes are TRBV27 and TRBJ2-1; a possible D gene is TRBD2 (5 bases). This CDR3 region has 13 residues. The ends were cut back, 5 bases at V and 7 bases at J, with 12 bases in the middle. Germline CDR1 reads MNHEY; CDR2 reads SMNVEV (reference sequence).

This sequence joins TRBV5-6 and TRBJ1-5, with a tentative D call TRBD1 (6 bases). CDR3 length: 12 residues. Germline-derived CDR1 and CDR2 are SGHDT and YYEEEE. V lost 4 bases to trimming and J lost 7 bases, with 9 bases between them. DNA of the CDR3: TGTGCCAGCAGCGGCGGGGGCCAGCCCCAGCATTTT. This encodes CASSGGGQPQHF.

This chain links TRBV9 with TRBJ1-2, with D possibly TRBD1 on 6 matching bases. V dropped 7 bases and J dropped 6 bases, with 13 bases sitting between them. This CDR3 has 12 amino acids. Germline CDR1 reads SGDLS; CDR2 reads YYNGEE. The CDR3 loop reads CASGDTGHGYTF. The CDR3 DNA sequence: TGTGCCAGCGGGGATACAGGGCATGGCTACACCTTC.

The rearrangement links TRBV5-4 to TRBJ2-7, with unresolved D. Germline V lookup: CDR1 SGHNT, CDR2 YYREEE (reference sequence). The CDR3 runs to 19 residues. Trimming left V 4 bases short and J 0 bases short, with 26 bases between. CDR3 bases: TGTGCCAGCAGCCTTGACGGTGTGATAGCCTGGCCCGACTCCTACGAGCAGTACTTC. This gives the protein CASSLDGVIAWPDSYEQYF.

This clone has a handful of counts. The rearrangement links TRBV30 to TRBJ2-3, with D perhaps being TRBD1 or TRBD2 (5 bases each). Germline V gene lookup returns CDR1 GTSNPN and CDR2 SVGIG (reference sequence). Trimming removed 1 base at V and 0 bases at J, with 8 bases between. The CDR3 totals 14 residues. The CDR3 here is CAWSGGSSTDTQYF. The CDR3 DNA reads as TGTGCCTGGAGTGGGGGGTCTAGCACAGATACGCAGTATTTT.